Shown below are 9 T cell receptor beta chains from a single sample sequenced in a study of T cells in localized non-small cell lung cancer (dated by TCRdb to 2019 to 2021). Receptor libraries were prepared by the immunoSEQ multiplex PCR assay. The clones in this table, taken by TCRdb from immuneACCESS, are in-frame only. Not every clone is retained; where verified, under half of the shortfall comes from an unresolved V gene, and the cause of the rest is unknown. The sample table holds around 26,000 clones, of which about 90% were seen once. About 3% of the sample is taken by the ten largest. The sample consisted of peripheral blood, taken before any cancer treatment. These receptors came from a woman between 18 and 50 years old with stage I lung adenocarcinoma.

The rearrangement uses TRBV2 and TRBJ2-4; the match to TRBD1 covers 7 bases. With 6 bases clipped from V and 12 bases from J, the junction kept 8 bases outside the gene matches. The CDR3 runs to 12 residues. Looked up from germline, CDR1 is SNHLY and CDR2 is FYNNEI. CDR3 nucleotides: TGTGCCAGCAGAGATGGGACAGCCACTCAGTACTTC. Translation gives CASRDGTATQYF.

V and J are TRBV10-2 and TRBJ2-5; 13 bases fit TRBD2. The J call may be faulty, since TRBJ2-7 better matches the DNA end. The germline V gene has CDR1 WSHSY and CDR2 SAAADI. The CDR3 contains 16 residues. DNA for the CDR3: TGCGCCAGTCTGAGGACTAGCGGGAGAGGAAACTACGAGCAGTACTTC. Amino acid sequence: CASLRTSGRGNYEQYF.

The rearrangement uses TRBV5-6 and TRBJ2-7; 7 nucleotides match TRBD2. Trimming cost V 3 bases and J 2 bases; bases outside gene matches: 11. The germline V gene encodes CDR1 SGHDT and CDR2 YYEEEE. The CDR3 covers 16 residues. Here the CDR3 reads CASSYSGNRLTYEQYF. CDR3 nucleotides: TGTGCCAGCAGCTACAGCGGGAACAGATTAACCTACGAGCAGTACTTC.

V usage is TRBV5-1 and J usage is TRBJ2-3; 12 bases fit TRBD2. V shed 2 bases and J 4 bases; nucleotides not matched to a gene: 8. The CDR3 is 17 amino acids. Germline CDR1 SGHRS, CDR2 YFSETQ. The CDR3 is CASSLGASGRAADTQYF. For the CDR3, the DNA is TGCGCCAGCAGCTTAGGGGCTAGCGGGAGGGCGGCAGATACGCAGTATTTT.

The V and J genes are TRBV30 and TRBJ1-2; 9 nucleotides agree with TRBD1. Germline CDR1 reads GTSNPN; CDR2 reads SVGIG (reference sequence). The trim removed 3 bases at V and 3 bases at J, leaving 5 bases unmatched. The CDR3 extends over 14 amino acids. CDR3 bases: TGTGCCTGGAGAATACAGGGGGCGGACTATGGCTACACCTTC. Protein sequence: CAWRIQGADYGYTF.

The rearrangement uses TRBV19 and TRBJ1-1; no clear D. The CDR3 has 13 amino acids. Germline CDR1 LNHDA, CDR2 SQIVND (reference sequence). V was pared by 6 bases and J by 1 base, with 9 bases between. CDR3 DNA: TGTGCCAGTAGCTCTACAGCGAACACTGAAGCTTTCTTT. Translating gives CASSSTANTEAFF.

V gene TRBV2 combines with J gene TRBJ2-3; unclear D gene. V lost 5 bases and J lost 1, with 10 bases in between. Germline V lookup: CDR1 SNHLY, CDR2 FYNNEI. This CDR3 is built from 14 residues. The CDR3 spells CASSRGRGTDTQYF. The CDR3, as DNA: TGTGCCAGCAGTCGCGGACGAGGCACAGATACGCAGTATTTT.

The V call is TRBV10-3, the J call TRBJ2-2, with a tentative D call TRBD2 (6 bases). The germline V gene encodes CDR1 ENHRY and CDR2 SYGVKD. The CDR3 covers 16 residues. Trimming removed 2 bases from V and 1 base from J, with 11 bases in between. This CDR3 is CAISEGTPRNTGELFF. CDR3 bases: TGTGCCATCAGTGAGGGGACTCCGAGGAACACCGGGGAGCTGTTTTTT.

The rearrangement links TRBV7-8 to TRBJ2-3; D may be TRBD2 (6 bases). CDR1 and CDR2 from the germline V gene are SGHVS and FQNEAQ. V was trimmed by 2 bases and J by 2 bases, leaving 23 bases between them. The length of the CDR3 is 19 residues. CDR3 sequence (DNA): TGTGCCAGCAGCTTAAGGCGGGACGGCGAACCCCCCATCACAGATACGCAGTATTTT. Translated: CASSLRRDGEPPITDTQYF.